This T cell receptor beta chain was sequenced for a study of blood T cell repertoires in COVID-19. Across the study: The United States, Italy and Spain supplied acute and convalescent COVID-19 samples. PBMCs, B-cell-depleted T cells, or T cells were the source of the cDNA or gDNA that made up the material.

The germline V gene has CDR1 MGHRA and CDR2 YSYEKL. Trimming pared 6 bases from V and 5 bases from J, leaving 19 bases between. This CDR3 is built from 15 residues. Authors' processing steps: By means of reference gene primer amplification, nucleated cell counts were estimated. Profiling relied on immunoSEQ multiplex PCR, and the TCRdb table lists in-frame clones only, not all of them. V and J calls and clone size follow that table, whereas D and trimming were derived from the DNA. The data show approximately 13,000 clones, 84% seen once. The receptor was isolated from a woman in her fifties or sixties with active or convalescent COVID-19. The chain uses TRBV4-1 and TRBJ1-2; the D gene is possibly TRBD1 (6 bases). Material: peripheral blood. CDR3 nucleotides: TGCGCCAGCAGACCTGCCGGGGGGCATAGGTATGGCTACACCTTC. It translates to CASRPAGGHRYGYTF.